This T cell receptor (beta chain) was sequenced for a study of blood T cell repertoires in COVID-19. Study at large: The samples span acute and convalescent COVID-19 from the United States, Italy and Spain. T cells, B-cell-depleted T cells, or PBMCs provided the cDNA or gDNA that served as material.

Enrolled through a virtual design, the participants were between roughly 18 and 90 years of age and came from 24 US areas. From germline, CDR1 is MDHEN and CDR2 SYDVKM. With 6 bases removed from V and 1 base from J, the gap between germline ends came to 24 bases. The CDR3 contains 18 residues. Here immunoSEQ multiplex PCR was the method, and the copy in TCRdb shows in-frame clones only, minus some. The repertoire holds around 310,000 clones, with 89% as singletons. Sequences were obtained from PBMCs or T cells enriched from blood (not recorded which). This TCR was sampled from a woman in her twenties or thirties who had recovered from COVID-19. This chain links TRBV28 with TRBJ1-1; D perhaps matches TRBD1 (5 bases). The DNA for the CDR3 is TGTGCCAGCAGGTCAGGGAGGCAAAACCCTTTACCGAACACTGAAGCTTTCTTT. It is translated as CASRSGRQNPLPNTEAFF. The variable domain in full, with the rest retrieved from reference TRBV28 and TRBJ1-1, is DVKVTQSSRYLVKRTGEKVFLECVQDMDHENMFWYRQDPGLGLRLIYFSYDVKMKEKGDIPEGYSVSREKKERFSLILESASTNQTSMYLCASRSGRQNPLPNTEAFFGQGTRLTVV.